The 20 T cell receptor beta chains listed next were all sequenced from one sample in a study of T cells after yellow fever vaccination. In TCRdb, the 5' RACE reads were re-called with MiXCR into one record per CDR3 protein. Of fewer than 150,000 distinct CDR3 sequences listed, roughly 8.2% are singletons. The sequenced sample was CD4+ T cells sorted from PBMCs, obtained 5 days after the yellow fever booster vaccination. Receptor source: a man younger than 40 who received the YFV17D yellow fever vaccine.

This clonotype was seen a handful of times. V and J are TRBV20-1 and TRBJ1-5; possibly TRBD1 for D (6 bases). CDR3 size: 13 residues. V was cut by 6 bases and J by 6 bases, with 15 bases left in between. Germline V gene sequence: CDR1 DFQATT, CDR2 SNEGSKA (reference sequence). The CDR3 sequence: CSAREGGAQPQHF. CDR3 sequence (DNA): TGCAGTGCACGAGAAGGGGGTGCTCAGCCCCAGCATTTT.

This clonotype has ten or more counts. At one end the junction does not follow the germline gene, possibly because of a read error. The DNA of the CDR3 is TGTGCCAGCAGCTTAAGACAGGGAGATCAGCCCCAGCATTTT. It yields the protein CASSLRQGDQPQHF. The chain joins TRBV5-1 to TRBJ1-5; 7 bases line up with TRBD1. Germline V lookup: CDR1 SGHRS, CDR2 YFSETQ. The CDR3 is 14 amino acids.

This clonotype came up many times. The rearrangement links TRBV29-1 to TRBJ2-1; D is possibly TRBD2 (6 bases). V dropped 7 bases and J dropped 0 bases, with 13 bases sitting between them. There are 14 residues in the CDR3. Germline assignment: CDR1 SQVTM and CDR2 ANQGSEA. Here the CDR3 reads CSGKRVSSYNEQFF. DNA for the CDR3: TGCAGCGGCAAGCGGGTGAGCTCCTACAATGAGCAGTTCTTC.

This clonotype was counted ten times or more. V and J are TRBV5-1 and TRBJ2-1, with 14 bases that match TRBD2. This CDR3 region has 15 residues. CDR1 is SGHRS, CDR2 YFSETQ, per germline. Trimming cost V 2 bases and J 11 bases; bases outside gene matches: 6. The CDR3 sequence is CASSLLGLAGVKQFF. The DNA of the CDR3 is TGCGCCAGCAGCTTATTGGGACTAGCGGGAGTAAAGCAGTTCTTC.

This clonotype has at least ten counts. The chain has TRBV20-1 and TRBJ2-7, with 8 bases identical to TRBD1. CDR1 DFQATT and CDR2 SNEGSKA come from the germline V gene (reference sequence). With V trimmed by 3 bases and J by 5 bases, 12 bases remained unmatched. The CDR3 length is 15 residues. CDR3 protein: CSASRGQGGSNEQYF. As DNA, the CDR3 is TGCAGTGCTAGTAGAGGACAGGGCGGTTCCAACGAGCAGTACTTC.

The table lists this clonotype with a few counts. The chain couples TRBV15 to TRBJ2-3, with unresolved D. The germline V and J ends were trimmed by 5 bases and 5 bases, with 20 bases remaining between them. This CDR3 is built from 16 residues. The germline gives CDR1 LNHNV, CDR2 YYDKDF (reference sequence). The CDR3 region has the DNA TGTGCCACCAGCCACCATCTAGGGCTTTTGGGAGATACGCAGTATTTT. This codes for CATSHHLGLLGDTQYF.

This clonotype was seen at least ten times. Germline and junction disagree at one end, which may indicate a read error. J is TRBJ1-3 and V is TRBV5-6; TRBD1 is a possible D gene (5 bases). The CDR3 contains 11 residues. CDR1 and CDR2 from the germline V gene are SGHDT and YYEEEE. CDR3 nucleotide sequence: TGTGCCAGCAGCTTGGGGGACCTCTCGGATTTT. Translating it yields CASSLGDLSDF. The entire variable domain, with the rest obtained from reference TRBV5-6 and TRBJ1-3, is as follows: DAGVTQSPTHLIKTRGQQVTLRCSPKSGHDTVSWYQQALGQGPQFIFQYYEEEERQRGNFPDRFSGHQFPNYSSELNVNALLLGDSALYLCASSLGDLSDFGEGSWLTVV.

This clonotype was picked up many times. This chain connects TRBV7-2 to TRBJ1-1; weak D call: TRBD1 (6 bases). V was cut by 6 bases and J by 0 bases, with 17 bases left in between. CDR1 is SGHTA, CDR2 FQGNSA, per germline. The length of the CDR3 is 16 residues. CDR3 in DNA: TGTGCCAGCAGATCGAGCGGGGGGGCGGTGAACACTGAAGCTTTCTTT. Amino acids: CASRSSGGAVNTEAFF.

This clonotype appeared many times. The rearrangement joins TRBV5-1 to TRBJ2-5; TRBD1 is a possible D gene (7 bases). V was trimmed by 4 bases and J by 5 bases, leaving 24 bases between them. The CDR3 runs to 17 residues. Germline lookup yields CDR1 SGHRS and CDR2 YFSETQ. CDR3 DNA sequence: TGCGCCAGCAGCAACCACAAGGGAACAGGGGCGGGGGAGACCCAGTACTTC. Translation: CASSNHKGTGAGETQYF.

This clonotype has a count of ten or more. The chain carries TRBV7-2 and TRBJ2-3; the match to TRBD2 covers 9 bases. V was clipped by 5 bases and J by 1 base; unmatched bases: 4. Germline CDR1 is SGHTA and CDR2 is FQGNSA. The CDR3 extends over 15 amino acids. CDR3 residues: CASSPRTSGTDTQYF. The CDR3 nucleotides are TGTGCCAGCAGCCCCCGGACTAGCGGCACAGATACGCAGTATTTT.

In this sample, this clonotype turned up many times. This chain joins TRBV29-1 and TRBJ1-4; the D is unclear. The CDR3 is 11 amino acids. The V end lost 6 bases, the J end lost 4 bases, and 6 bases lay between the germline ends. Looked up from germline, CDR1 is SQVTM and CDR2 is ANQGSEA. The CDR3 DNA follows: TGCAGCGTACGAGATAATGAAAAACTGTTTTTT. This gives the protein CSVRDNEKLFF.

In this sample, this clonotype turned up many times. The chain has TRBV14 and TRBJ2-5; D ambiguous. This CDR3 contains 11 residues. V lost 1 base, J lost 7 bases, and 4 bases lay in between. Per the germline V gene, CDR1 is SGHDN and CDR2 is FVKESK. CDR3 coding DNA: TGTGCCAGCAGCCAAGTAGGGACCCAGTACTTC. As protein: CASSQVGTQYF. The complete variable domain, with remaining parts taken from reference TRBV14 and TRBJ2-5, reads EAGVTQFPSHSVIEKGQTVTLRCDPISGHDNLYWYRRVMGKEIKFLLHFVKESKQDESGMPNNRFLAERTGGTYSTLKVQPAELEDSGVYFCASSQVGTQYFGPGTRLLVL.

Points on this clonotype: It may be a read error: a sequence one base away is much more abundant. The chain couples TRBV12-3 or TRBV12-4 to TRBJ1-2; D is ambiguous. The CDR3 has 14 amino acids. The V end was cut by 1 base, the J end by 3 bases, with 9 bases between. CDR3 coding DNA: TGTGCCAGCAGTTTAGGGGAGTCGTACTATGGCTACACCTTC. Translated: CASSLGESYYGYTF.

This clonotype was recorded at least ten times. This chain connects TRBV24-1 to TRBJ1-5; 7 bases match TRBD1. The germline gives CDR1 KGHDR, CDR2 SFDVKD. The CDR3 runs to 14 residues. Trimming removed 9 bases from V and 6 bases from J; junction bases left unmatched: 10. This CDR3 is CATGSTGVGQPQHF. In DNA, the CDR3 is TGTGCCACCGGGAGCACAGGGGTGGGTCAGCCCCAGCATTTT.

CDR3 in DNA: TGTGCCAGCAGCCCATTCCGGACTAGCGCCTACGAGCAGTACTTC. It translates to CASSPFRTSAYEQYF. The V gene is TRBV12-3 or TRBV12-4, the J gene TRBJ2-7; 9 bases align to TRBD2. This CDR3 contains 15 residues. Trimming at V came to 6 bases and at J to 2 bases, leaving 8 bases not matched to a gene.

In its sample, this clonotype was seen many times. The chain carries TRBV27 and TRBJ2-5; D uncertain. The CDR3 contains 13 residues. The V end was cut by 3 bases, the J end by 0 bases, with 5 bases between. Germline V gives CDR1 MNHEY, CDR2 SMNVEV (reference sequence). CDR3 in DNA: TGTGCCAGCAGTTTTCGAAACCAAGAGACCCAGTACTTC. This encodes CASSFRNQETQYF.

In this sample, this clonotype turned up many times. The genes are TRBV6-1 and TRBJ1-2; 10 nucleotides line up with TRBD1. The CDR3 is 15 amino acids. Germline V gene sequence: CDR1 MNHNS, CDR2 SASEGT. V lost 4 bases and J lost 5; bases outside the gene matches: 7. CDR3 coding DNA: TGTGCCAGCAGTGGACAGGGGGCTGCAGTATATGGCTACACCTTC. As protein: CASSGQGAAVYGYTF.

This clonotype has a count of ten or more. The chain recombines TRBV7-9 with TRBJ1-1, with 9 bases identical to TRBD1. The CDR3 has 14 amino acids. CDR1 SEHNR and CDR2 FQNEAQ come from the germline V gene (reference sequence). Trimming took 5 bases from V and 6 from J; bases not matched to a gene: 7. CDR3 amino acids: CASSPGQGFSEAFF. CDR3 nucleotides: TGTGCCAGCAGCCCGGGACAGGGCTTCTCTGAAGCTTTCTTT.

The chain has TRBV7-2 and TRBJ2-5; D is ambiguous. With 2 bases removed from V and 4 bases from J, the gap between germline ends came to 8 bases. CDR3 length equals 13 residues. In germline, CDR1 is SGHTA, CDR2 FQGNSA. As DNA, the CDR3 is TGTGCCAGCAGCTTAAATCGGGCAGAGACCCAGTACTTC. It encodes CASSLNRAETQYF.

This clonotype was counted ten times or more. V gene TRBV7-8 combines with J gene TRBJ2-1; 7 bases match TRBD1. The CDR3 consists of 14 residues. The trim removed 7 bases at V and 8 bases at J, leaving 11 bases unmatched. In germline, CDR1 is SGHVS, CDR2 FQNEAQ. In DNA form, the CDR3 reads TGTGCCAGCAACAGTCGAAGACAGGGACATGAGCAGTTCTTC. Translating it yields CASNSRRQGHEQFF.